This T cell receptor (beta chain) was documented in a study of OX40 agonist ivuxolimab in advanced cancers. The CDR3 is 17 residues long. Germline CDR1 is MDHEN and CDR2 is SYDVKM. The V segment lost 10 bases and the J segment 5 bases; nucleotides outside the gene matches: 16. Libraries were prepared by immunoSEQ multiplex PCR; TCRdb keeps only in-frame clonotypes and omits some of them. The sample lists about 69,000 clones, around 87% seen once, with under 12% in the top ten. The sequence came from an adult with an advanced solid tumor such as melanoma, head and neck, liver or kidney cancer. The sequenced sample was CD4+ or CD8+ T cells sorted from blood, obtained in a trial of the OX40 agonist ivuxolimab. This sequence joins TRBV28 and TRBJ1-5; 11 bases match TRBD1. CDR3 region: CAITTLSGTGGHQPQHF. The DNA of the CDR3 is TGTGCCATTACAACCCTCTCCGGGACAGGGGGACATCAGCCCCAGCATTTT.